What follows are 30 T cell receptor beta chains derived from one specimen sequenced in a study of cytomegalovirus exposure and HLA in healthy donors. The PCR used 60 Vbeta and 13 Jbeta primers. Profiling relied on immunoSEQ multiplex PCR, and the TCRdb table lists in-frame clones only, not all of them. This repertoire shows about 190,000 clones, roughly 80% found once; its top ten account for 1.5% to 2%. The sequenced material came from PBMCs. These receptors originate from a woman between 18 and 29 years old in good health and CMV-seronegative.

The rearrangement joins TRBV4-1 to TRBJ2-2; 12 bases match TRBD2. Germline values: CDR1 MGHRA, CDR2 YSYEKL. Trimming at V came to 4 bases and at J to 6 bases, leaving 3 bases not matched to a gene. CDR3 length equals 15 residues. The CDR3 sequence is CASSPLAGGPGELFF. In DNA form, the CDR3 reads TGCGCCAGCAGCCCACTAGCGGGGGGTCCCGGGGAGCTGTTTTTT.

The chain links TRBV30 to TRBJ2-2; D is ambiguous. With 0 bases removed from V and 6 bases from J, the gap between germline ends came to 14 bases. The CDR3 length is 15 residues. CDR1 GTSNPN and CDR2 SVGIG come from the germline V gene (reference sequence). Here the CDR3 reads CAWSVAPPIPGELFF. The CDR3 DNA is TGTGCCTGGAGTGTGGCACCACCCATCCCCGGGGAGCTGTTTTTT.

The rearrangement uses TRBV5-1 and TRBJ1-2; the D gene is possibly TRBD1 (5 bases). Germline V lookup: CDR1 SGHRS, CDR2 YFSETQ. Trimming took 5 bases from V and 4 from J, leaving 18 bases between them. The CDR3 spans 15 residues. DNA of the CDR3: TGCGCCAGCAGGAGGGTGGAGGGGACCCCCTATGGCTACACCTTC. The encoded protein is CASRRVEGTPYGYTF. Supplemented by reference TRBV5-1 and TRBJ1-2, the full variable domain reads KAGVTQTPRYLIKTRGQQVTLSCSPISGHRSVSWYQQTPGQGLQFLFEYFSETQRNKGNFPGRFSGRQFSNSRSEMNVSTLELGDSALYLCASRRVEGTPYGYTFGSGTRLTVV.

This chain's CDR3 is CASSVDSTPNQPQHF. DNA of the CDR3: TGTGCCAGCAGCGTAGATTCGACACCTAATCAGCCCCAGCATTTT. The rearrangement uses TRBV9 and TRBJ1-5; D unclear. The length of the CDR3 is 15 residues. V lost 0 bases and J 4 bases, leaving 11 bases between the germline ends. Germline-derived CDR1 and CDR2 are SGDLS and YYNGEE.

The chain recombines TRBV7-2 with TRBJ2-7; 9 nucleotides align to TRBD2. J lost 6 bases, V lost 5 bases, and 11 bases had no gene match. The CDR3 spans 15 residues. Germline CDR1 is SGHTA and CDR2 is FQGNSA. In nucleotides, the CDR3 is TGTGCCAGCAGCCCTGATAGCGGGGGCCCTCCCGAGCAGTACTTC. Translating gives CASSPDSGGPPEQYF.

V is TRBV28 and J is TRBJ1-2; TRBD1 matches at 11 bases. The germline CDR1 and CDR2 sequences are MDHEN and SYDVKM. This CDR3 contains 14 residues. Trimming took 6 bases from V and 8 from J; bases not matched to a gene: 8. Here the CDR3 reads CASRSPGTGGGYTF. Here the CDR3 DNA reads TGTGCCAGCAGGTCTCCCGGGACAGGGGGAGGCTACACCTTC.

The J gene is TRBJ2-5, the V gene TRBV15; 13 nucleotides match TRBD2. J gave up 2 bases and V 10 bases, and 7 bases lay outside the gene matches. From germline, CDR1 is LNHNV and CDR2 YYDKDF (reference sequence). There are 15 residues in the CDR3. CDR3 residues: CASQLAGGLQETQYF. The CDR3 DNA follows: TGTGCCAGCCAACTAGCGGGAGGGCTGCAAGAGACCCAGTACTTC.

This chain connects TRBV19 to TRBJ2-3; D ambiguous. V shed 3 bases and J shed 0 bases, with 4 bases lying between them. The CDR3 is 13 amino acids. In germline, CDR1 is LNHDA, CDR2 SQIVND (reference sequence). CDR3 DNA: TGTGCCAGTAGTATGGCCAGCACAGATACGCAGTATTTT. Protein sequence: CASSMASTDTQYF. The complete variable domain, with remaining parts taken from reference TRBV19 and TRBJ2-3, reads DGGITQSPKYLFRKEGQNVTLSCEQNLNHDAMYWYRQDPGQGLRLIYYSQIVNDFQKGDIAEGYSVSREKKESFPLTVTSAQKNPTAFYLCASSMASTDTQYFGPGTRLTVL.

This clone was observed a few times. The chain combines TRBV4-3 with TRBJ2-1; no definite D call. Germline CDR1 reads LGHNA; CDR2 reads YSLEER. The CDR3 is made up of 13 amino acids. The V and J ends lost 1 base and 10 bases respectively, with 11 bases between them. Here the CDR3 reads CASSQGLPGEQFF. CDR3 DNA sequence: TGCGCCAGCAGCCAAGGACTGCCCGGGGAGCAGTTCTTC.

This clone was found once. The chain joins TRBV2 to TRBJ2-3; the match to TRBD1 covers 8 bases. Germline CDR1 reads SNHLY; CDR2 reads FYNNEI. The CDR3 is made up of 16 amino acids. V lost 5 bases, J lost 1 base, and 8 bases stayed unmatched. The CDR3 nucleotides read TGTGCCAGCAGTCTACGGACAGGGTCGGGCACAGATACGCAGTATTTT. It encodes CASSLRTGSGTDTQYF.

This chain links TRBV18 with TRBJ1-3, with 8 nucleotides matching TRBD1. V trimming: 5 bases; J trimming: 0 bases; junction bases outside the gene matches: 3. Germline CDR1 KGHSH, CDR2 LQKENI. The CDR3 has 15 amino acids. The chain's CDR3 is CASSTTGGSGNTIYF. The CDR3 bases are TGTGCCAGCTCAACTACAGGGGGCTCTGGAAACACCATATATTTT.

The chain employs TRBV9 and TRBJ2-5, with TRBD1 identical over 10 bases. J was trimmed by 5 bases and V by 3 bases; bases with no gene match: 7. CDR1 and CDR2 from the germline V gene are SGDLS and YYNGEE. The CDR3 consists of 15 residues. CDR3 sequence: CASSAGQGGWETQYF. CDR3 sequence (DNA): TGTGCCAGCAGCGCCGGACAGGGGGGCTGGGAGACCCAGTACTTC.

The chain recombines TRBV28 with TRBJ1-5, with D maybe TRBD1 (6 bases). With 2 bases removed from V and 4 bases from J, the gap between germline ends came to 15 bases. Per germline, CDR1 MDHEN and CDR2 SYDVKM. The length of the CDR3 is 16 residues. In nucleotides, the CDR3 is TGTGCCAGCAGTTTAAAACAGGGTTCAGCGAATCAGCCCCAGCATTTT. Amino acids: CASSLKQGSANQPQHF.

This clone was counted only a few times. V and J are TRBV28 and TRBJ2-1, with TRBD1 matching 9 bases. This CDR3 has 16 residues. With 2 bases clipped from V and 5 bases from J, the junction kept 7 bases outside the gene matches. Per germline, CDR1 MDHEN and CDR2 SYDVKM. CDR3 in amino acids: CASSLPVGQGNNEQFF. The DNA of the CDR3 is TGTGCCAGCAGTTTACCAGTGGGACAGGGAAACAATGAGCAGTTCTTC.

The chain recombines TRBV15 with TRBJ2-5, with D possibly matching TRBD1 (6 bases). Trimming cost V 0 bases and J 4 bases, with 12 bases left between them. In germline, CDR1 is LNHNV, CDR2 YYDKDF (reference sequence). There are 15 residues in the CDR3. The CDR3 coding sequence is TGTGCCACCAGCAGAGAGAAAGGACAGTTAGAGACCCAGTACTTC. Its protein product is CATSREKGQLETQYF.

This sequence joins TRBV4-1 and TRBJ1-6, with a tentative D call TRBD1 (5 bases). CDR3 size: 14 residues. The germline CDR1 and CDR2 sequences are MGHRA and YSYEKL. The V end lost 0 bases, the J end lost 16 bases, and 16 bases lay between the germline ends. CDR3 residues: CASSQETRQGPLHF. The DNA for the CDR3 is TGCGCCAGCAGCCAAGAAACCCGCCAGGGTCCTCTCCACTTT.

The rearrangement joins TRBV6-4 to TRBJ2-6; possible D gene TRBD1, 5 bases. Trimming removed 4 bases from V and 0 bases from J, with 7 bases in between. The CDR3 has 15 amino acids. Germline V gene lookup returns CDR1 MRHNA and CDR2 SNTAGT. The CDR3 nucleotides are TGTGCCAGCAGTGTCGACAGCTCTGGGGCCAACGTCCTGACTTTC. Translating gives CASSVDSSGANVLTF.

This clone was recorded a few times. The chain links TRBV11-2 to TRBJ1-2; 9 positions match TRBD1. The trim removed 6 bases at V and 8 bases at J, leaving 10 bases unmatched. There are 14 residues in the CDR3. The germline V gene encodes CDR1 SGHAT and CDR2 FQNNGV. The CDR3 nucleotides read TGTGCCAGCAGGAAAATGACAGGGGGACGAGGCTACACCTTC. It translates to CASRKMTGGRGYTF.

Worth noting for this clone: Other DNA sequences in this sample translate to the same CDR3. This rearrangement joins TRBV7-9 to TRBJ1-2; D remains unclear. Per the germline V gene, CDR1 is SEHNR and CDR2 is FQNEAQ (reference sequence). The CDR3 consists of 13 residues. With 1 base removed from V and 2 bases from J, the gap between germline ends came to 5 bases. The chain's CDR3 is CASSLELNYGYTF. The CDR3 coding sequence is TGTGCCAGCAGCTTAGAGCTGAACTATGGCTACACCTTC. Filled out from reference TRBV7-9 and TRBJ1-2, the complete variable domain reads DTGVSQNPRHKITKRGQNVTFRCDPISEHNRLYWYRQTLGQGPEFLTYFQNEAQLEKSRLLSDRFSAERPKGSFSTLEIQRTEQGDSAMYLCASSLELNYGYTFGSGTRLTVV.

The chain links TRBV21-1 to TRBJ1-1; no check of the table's D call, TRBD1, against the DNA was made. TRBV21-1 is described as a pseudogene. This CDR3 region has 12 residues. The DNA for the CDR3 is TGTGCCCCAAGGACAGGGCAATGGGAGGCTTTCTTT. Protein: CAPRTGQWEAFF.

In this sample, this clone turned up once. CDR3 sequence reads: CAITGAENTEAFF. CDR3 bases: TGTGCCATAACAGGGGCGGAGAACACTGAAGCTTTCTTT. The rearrangement links TRBV10-3 to TRBJ1-1, with TRBD1 matching 7 bases. This CDR3 has 13 amino acids. Losses at the gene ends were 9 bases for V and 1 base for J; bases not matched to a gene: 5. The germline V gene has CDR1 ENHRY and CDR2 SYGVKD.

The chain joins TRBV15 to TRBJ2-1, with 8 bases matching TRBD2. The V gene end was trimmed by 4 bases and the J gene end by 4 bases; junction bases not matched to a gene: 9. CDR3 length equals 16 residues. The germline CDR1 and CDR2 sequences are LNHNV and YYDKDF (reference sequence). The CDR3 sequence is CATSIRGVAGYNEQFF. The CDR3, as DNA: TGTGCCACCAGCATCAGAGGGGTAGCGGGATACAATGAGCAGTTCTTC.

The gene calls are TRBV27 and TRBJ1-6; 7 bases fit TRBD1. CDR1 is MNHEY and CDR2 is SMNVEV in the germline V gene (reference sequence). V shed 3 bases and J 7 bases; nucleotides not matched to a gene: 3. CDR3 length equals 14 residues. The CDR3 sequence: CASSFTGANSPLHF. CDR3 DNA: TGTGCCAGCAGTTTCACAGGGGCGAATTCACCCCTCCACTTT.

The chain links TRBV9 to TRBJ2-1; 7 positions match TRBD1. With 4 bases clipped from V and 6 bases from J, the junction kept 7 bases outside the gene matches. Germline values: CDR1 SGDLS, CDR2 YYNGEE. This CDR3 is 14 amino acids long. CDR3 in DNA: TGTGCCAGCAGCCCAGGGGGTCCGGGCAATGAGCAGTTCTTC. Protein: CASSPGGPGNEQFF. The full variable domain, in which reference TRBV9 and TRBJ2-1 provide the parts outside the CDR3, is DSGVTQTPKHLITATGQRVTLRCSPRSGDLSVYWYQQSLDQGLQFLIQYYNGEERAKGNILERFSAQQFPDLHSELNLSSLELGDSALYFCASSPGGPGNEQFFGPGTRLTVL.

V is TRBV6-4 and J is TRBJ2-2, with a possible D match to TRBD1 (5 bases). The CDR3 has 14 amino acids. Germline loops: CDR1 MRHNA, CDR2 SNTAGT. Trimming took off 8 bases at V and 1 base at J, with 11 bases between the two ends. The CDR3 loop is CASQPDRNTGELFF. The CDR3 DNA is TGTGCCAGCCAACCCGACAGGAACACCGGGGAGCTGTTTTTT.

This clone is a singleton in its sample. DNA of the CDR3: TGTGCCATCAGTGAGGGGGGGGGTCTATACGAGCAGTACTTC. Encoded protein: CAISEGGGLYEQYF. V is TRBV10-3 and J is TRBJ2-7; 7 positions agree with TRBD2. CDR3 length equals 14 residues. The germline CDR1 and CDR2 sequences are ENHRY and SYGVKD. Trimming at V came to 2 bases and at J to 4 bases, leaving 5 bases not matched to a gene.

This clone appeared a few times. The gene calls are TRBV19 and TRBJ2-1; 7 positions match TRBD2. In germline, CDR1 is LNHDA, CDR2 SQIVND (reference sequence). The CDR3 has 14 amino acids. The trim removed 7 bases at V and 2 bases at J, leaving 5 bases unmatched. In nucleotides, the CDR3 is TGTGCCAGTACCCCAAGCGGGGCCTACAATGAGCAGTTCTTC. Translation gives CASTPSGAYNEQFF.

This chain's CDR3 is CASARSRSGGEQFF. DNA of the CDR3: TGTGCTAGTGCCCGCTCGAGGTCTGGAGGTGAGCAGTTCTTC. The chain employs TRBV12-5 and TRBJ2-1; possible D gene TRBD2, 5 bases. Per germline, CDR1 LGHNT and CDR2 FRNRAP. The V gene lost 7 bases and the J gene lost 9 bases, with 19 bases spanning the gap. The CDR3 is made up of 14 amino acids.

The chain has TRBV5-4 and TRBJ2-1; no clear D. Trimming removed 6 bases from V and 7 bases from J, with 14 bases in between. Germline V CDR1 and CDR2: SGHNT, YYREEE (reference sequence). CDR3 length equals 13 residues. CDR3 DNA: TGTGCCAGCACCTCAGCCGTCGGGAATGAGCAGTTCTTC. This sequence encodes CASTSAVGNEQFF.

This chain links TRBV16 with TRBJ1-5, with 7 bases identical to TRBD1. The CDR3 covers 15 residues. The germline gives CDR1 KGHSY, CDR2 FQNENV. The junction had 6 bases not matched to a gene; V was cut back by 5 bases and J by 2 bases. The CDR3 sequence: CASSTSGQGNQPQHF. The DNA for the CDR3 is TGTGCCAGCAGCACCTCCGGACAGGGCAATCAGCCCCAGCATTTT. The full variable domain, its missing parts supplied by reference TRBV16 and TRBJ1-5, is GEEVAQTPKHLVRGEGQKAKLYCAPIKGHSYVFWYQQVLKNEFKFLISFQNENVFDETGMPKERFSAKCLPNSPCSLEIQATKLEDSAVYFCASSTSGQGNQPQHFGDGTRLSIL.